The 11 T cell receptor beta chains reported below all come from one sample, sequenced in a study of T cell repertoires in cytomegalovirus infection. Each CDR3 protein gets one entry after TCRdb re-called the reads with MiXCR. The table includes around 770,000 distinct CDR3 sequences, 29% detected once. What these receptors recognize is not known. The material sequenced was cultured CD8+ T cells from PBMCs, taken from culture after CMV antigen stimulation. Source of these receptors: a human donor in good health (CMV status not recorded). Some clones in this sample may be carry-over from other donors' samples.

This clonotype was seen a few times. V is TRBV6-5 and J is TRBJ2-2, with 9 nucleotides matching TRBD2. Trimming took 1 base from V and 2 from J; bases not matched to a gene: 5. This CDR3 contains 17 residues. Looked up from germline, CDR1 is MNHEY and CDR2 is SVGAGI. The DNA of the CDR3 is TGTGCCAGCAGTTACTTTCAGCGGGGGGAAAACACCGGGGAGCTGTTTTTT. Residues: CASSYFQRGENTGELFF.

V and J are TRBV20-1 and TRBJ1-5; TRBD1 aligns across 7 bases. V was pared by 0 bases and J by 5 bases, with 10 bases of the junction left unmatched. The germline V gene encodes CDR1 DFQATT and CDR2 SNEGSKA (reference sequence). This CDR3 contains 16 residues. The CDR3 nucleotides are TGCAGTGCTAGAGACGTTCCCAACAGGGGCGATCAGCCCCAGCATTTT. This translates into CSARDVPNRGDQPQHF.

This clonotype was seen a handful of times. CDR3 in amino acids: CASSSGQGVGTIQETQYF. The CDR3 region has the DNA TGTGCCAGCAGCTCAGGACAGGGTGTAGGAACTATTCAAGAGACCCAGTACTTC. The genes are TRBV11-3 and TRBJ2-5, with 8 bases identical to TRBD1. With V trimmed by 4 bases and J by 2 bases, 15 bases remained unmatched. The CDR3 runs to 18 residues. Germline loops: CDR1 SGHNT, CDR2 YENEEA.

This chain uses TRBV5-1 with TRBJ1-1, with 8 nucleotides matching TRBD1. Unmatched junction bases numbered 8, after V lost 4 bases and J lost 3 bases. There are 15 residues in the CDR3. Germline CDR1 and CDR2: SGHRS and YFSETQ. CDR3 coding DNA: TGCGCCAGCAGCCTTTACGGACAGGGAGACACTGAAGCTTTCTTT. Translated: CASSLYGQGDTEAFF.

This chain joins TRBV2 and TRBJ2-1; D call uncertain. The CDR3 consists of 13 residues. Deletions cut 8 bases from V and 0 bases from J, with 8 bases between. CDR1 is SNHLY, CDR2 FYNNEI, per germline. The CDR3 loop is CASFWGSYNEQFF. The CDR3 DNA is TGTGCCAGCTTCTGGGGCTCCTACAATGAGCAGTTCTTC.

This clonotype was detected only a few times. The chain carries TRBV3-1 and TRBJ2-5, with TRBD2 matching over 10 bases. V lost 0 bases to trimming and J lost 1 base; unmatched junction nucleotides: 5. The CDR3 extends over 17 amino acids. Germline loops: CDR1 LGHDT, CDR2 YNNKEL (reference sequence). The CDR3 DNA follows: TGTGCCAGCAGCCAAGATTGGCTAGCGGGGGCCCAAGAGACCCAGTACTTC. Translating gives CASSQDWLAGAQETQYF.

This clonotype was observed at least ten times. The chain carries TRBV7-6 and TRBJ1-5; TRBD1 is a possible D gene (5 bases). The V gene lost 2 bases and the J gene lost 4 bases, with 24 bases spanning the gap. Germline V gene sequence: CDR1 SGHVS, CDR2 FNYEAQ. CDR3 length: 19 amino acids. The CDR3 is CASSLYPSSLAGPNQPQHF. The CDR3 nucleotides read TGTGCCAGCAGCTTATACCCTTCTTCATTGGCAGGGCCGAATCAGCCCCAGCATTTT. The full variable domain, completed using reference TRBV7-6 and TRBJ1-5, is GAGVSQSPRYKVTKRGQDVALRCDPISGHVSLYWYRQALGQGPEFLTYFNYEAQQDKSGLPNDRFSAERPEGSISTLTIQRTEQRDSAMYRCASSLYPSSLAGPNQPQHFGDGTRLSIL.

This clonotype appeared many times. The J gene is TRBJ2-3, the V gene TRBV27; 8 nucleotides match TRBD2. This CDR3 comprises 15 residues. Per germline, CDR1 MNHEY and CDR2 SMNVEV (reference sequence). J gave up 4 bases and V 2 bases, and 5 bases lay outside the gene matches. The CDR3 DNA reads TGTGCCAGCAGTTTACGGGGGGGCCGGGCAGATACGCAGTATTTT. Its translation is CASSLRGGRADTQYF.

This clonotype turned up a few times. The genes are TRBV15 and TRBJ2-3, with 8 bases aligning to TRBD1. The germline CDR1 and CDR2 sequences are LNHNV and YYDKDF (reference sequence). The CDR3 is 17 residues long. V dropped 0 bases and J dropped 0; count of bases not matched to a gene: 5. CDR3 residues: CATSRDGTGVSTDTQYF. DNA for the CDR3: TGTGCCACCAGCAGAGATGGGACAGGAGTTAGCACAGATACGCAGTATTTT.

V usage is TRBV7-9 and J usage is TRBJ2-2, with TRBD1 matching over 7 bases. V shed 4 bases, J shed 3 bases, and the junction held 11 bases outside the gene matches. The CDR3 totals 17 residues. Germline lookup yields CDR1 SEHNR and CDR2 FQNEAQ (reference sequence). The CDR3 region is CASSSTIRQGDTGELFF. CDR3 bases: TGTGCCAGCAGCTCCACTATCAGACAGGGTGACACCGGGGAGCTGTTTTTT.

This clonotype was observed a few times. The gene calls are TRBV19 and TRBJ1-1; D remains unclear. This CDR3 has 15 amino acids. CDR1 is LNHDA, CDR2 SQIVND, per germline (reference sequence). Trimming shortened V by 3 bases and J by 1 base, and 12 bases separated the two germline ends. The CDR3 DNA sequence: TGTGCCAGTAGTATCCCGGAAGGAGCGAACACTGAAGCTTTCTTT. Translating gives CASSIPEGANTEAFF.